This T cell receptor beta chain was identified during a study of blood T cell repertoires in COVID-19. Study background: T cells, B-cell-depleted T cells, or PBMCs supplied cDNA or gDNA.

TCRdb's table, derived via immunoSEQ multiplex PCR, lists solely in-frame clones and lacks some. There are about 120,000 clones in the sample; approximately 85% occur only once, and approximately 10% lies in the top ten. Germline assignment: CDR1 SGHDN and CDR2 FVKESK. The J segment lost 5 bases and the V segment lost 1 base, leaving 1 base of the junction unmatched. CDR3 length equals 15 residues. The sequenced material came from peripheral blood. The chain combines TRBV14 with TRBJ2-2, with 10 bases identical to TRBD2. The clonotype originates from a man aged 80 or over with acute or convalescent COVID-19. The CDR3 loop is CASSQVSGGTGELFF. The CDR3 DNA follows: TGTGCCAGCAGCCAAGTTAGCGGGGGGACCGGGGAGCTGTTTTTT.